The T cell receptor beta chain described here comes from a study of shared clonotypes between healthy human individuals. The study, taken as a whole, reports: Larger richness was generally estimated for naive than memory subsets. Only blood underwent sampling, and tissue repertoires likely differ.

In this sample, this clone turned up a few times. Its target is not known. The CDR3 sequence is 15 residues long. CDR1 is MNHNS, CDR2 SASEGT, per germline. Trimming cost V 3 bases and J 7 bases; bases outside gene matches: 6. Profiling relied on immunoSEQ multiplex PCR, and the TCRdb table lists in-frame clones only, not all of them. The table records around 700,000 clones, more than 70% of them present only once. The genes are TRBV6-1 and TRBJ1-6; 7 positions match TRBD1. This TCR derives from a woman aged 25 to 39 in good health. Sequencing was performed on memory CD4+ T cells sorted from blood. The subset here: CD45RA-negative fraction. CDR3 bases: TGTGCCAGCAGTGACGGGATCAGGGGGAATTCACCCCTCCACTTT. Residues: CASSDGIRGNSPLHF.